The 22 T cell receptor beta chains presented below share a single source sample, sequenced in a study of blood T cells in healthy people across ages. The authors ran a second PCR of about 7 to 11 cycles using a sample-barcoded 5' primer and a J-beta primer mix. TCRdb ran MiXCR on the 5' RACE reads and lists one entry per CDR3 protein. The data contain around 670,000 distinct CDR3 sequences, about 28% of them singletons. Specimen: blood. These receptor sequences come from a woman aged 80 or over in good health.

This clonotype has a count of ten or more. This chain uses TRBV5-1 with TRBJ2-7; D is unresolved. Germline-derived CDR1 and CDR2 are SGHRS and YFSETQ. The CDR3 totals 13 residues. Trimming pared 1 base from V and 1 base from J, leaving 6 bases between. Written as DNA, the CDR3 is TGCGCCAGCAGCTTGACACTTTCCTACGAGCAGTACTTC. It is translated as CASSLTLSYEQYF.

This clonotype was observed many times. The CDR3 sequence: CASSFNRERAQYF. The CDR3 DNA reads TGTGCCAGCAGCTTCAACAGGGAACGCGCCCAGTACTTC. This chain connects TRBV7-8 to TRBJ2-5; D may be TRBD1 (6 bases). The length of the CDR3 is 13 residues. V was pared by 3 bases and J by 9 bases, with 14 bases between. Per germline, CDR1 SGHVS and CDR2 FQNEAQ.

This clonotype was picked up one time. This chain connects TRBV7-2 to TRBJ2-2; maybe TRBD1 (5 bases). CDR1 SGHTA and CDR2 FQGNSA come from the germline V gene. The CDR3 totals 14 residues. Trimming shortened V by 5 bases and J by 7 bases, and 14 bases separated the two germline ends. The CDR3 sequence is CASSRDSLSGELFF. CDR3 DNA sequence: TGTGCCAGCAGCCGAGACAGTCTCAGCGGGGAGCTGTTTTTT.

The V call is TRBV7-9, the J call TRBJ1-1; the D gene is possibly TRBD1 (5 bases). The CDR3 has 13 amino acids. Germline V gives CDR1 SEHNR, CDR2 FQNEAQ (reference sequence). Trimming took 11 bases from V and 2 from J, leaving 15 bases between them. CDR3 in DNA: TGTGCCGTGACCCGACAGATTAACACTGAAGCTTTCTTT. Translated: CAVTRQINTEAFF. The full variable domain, in which reference TRBV7-9 and TRBJ1-1 provide the parts outside the CDR3, is DTGVSQNPRHKITKRGQNVTFRCDPISEHNRLYWYRQTLGQGPEFLTYFQNEAQLEKSRLLSDRFSAERPKGSFSTLEIQRTEQGDSAMYLCAVTRQINTEAFFGQGTRLTVV.

Many counts were recorded for this clonotype. Given a much more abundant clone one base away, this may be a read error. The V gene is TRBV4-1, the J gene TRBJ2-1, with 8 bases matching TRBD2. Germline V gives CDR1 MGHRA, CDR2 YSYEKL. The CDR3 runs 17 residues. The V gene end was trimmed by 5 bases and the J gene end by 0 bases; junction bases not matched to a gene: 9. CDR3 residues: CASSKRASGSSYNEQFF. The CDR3 DNA is TGCGCCAGCAGCAAAAGGGCCAGCGGGAGCTCCTACAATGAGCAGTTCTTC.

This clonotype was detected ten times or more. This chain uses TRBV6-2 or TRBV6-3 with TRBJ2-3; D not certain. The CDR3 consists of 14 residues. The germline V gene has CDR1 MNHEY and CDR2 SVGEGT. V was pared by 5 bases and J by 4 bases, with 13 bases between. The chain's CDR3 is CASSPLVVPDTQYF. The CDR3 nucleotides are TGTGCCAGCAGTCCCTTAGTGGTCCCAGATACGCAGTATTTT.

This clonotype was recorded at least ten times. The chain combines TRBV15 with TRBJ2-5; TRBD2 matches 9 bases. The germline V gene encodes CDR1 LNHNV and CDR2 YYDKDF (reference sequence). V lost 1 base and J lost 4; bases outside the gene matches: 10. This CDR3 is built from 17 residues. The CDR3: CATSRGGSGGGRETQYF. CDR3 DNA sequence: TGTGCCACCAGCAGAGGAGGTAGCGGGGGAGGACGAGAGACCCAGTACTTC.

This clonotype has only one observation. The chain links TRBV7-2 to TRBJ2-3; maybe TRBD2 (5 bases). Germline V gene data show CDR1 as SGHTA and CDR2 as FQGNSA. This CDR3 is built from 16 residues. V was cut by 5 bases and J by 1 base, with 16 bases left in between. CDR3 nucleotide sequence: TGTGCCAGCAGCCCGACGCTGAGGACTGGCACAGATACGCAGTATTTT. Its protein product is CASSPTLRTGTDTQYF.

This clonotype was detected ten times or more. The rearrangement joins TRBV29-1 to TRBJ2-5, with D unresolved. V lost 1 base and J 2 bases, leaving 2 bases between the germline ends. Per the germline V gene, CDR1 is SQVTM and CDR2 is ANQGSEA. This CDR3 has 11 amino acids. The CDR3 DNA follows: TGCAGCGTTGAAGTTCAAGAGACCCAGTACTTC. It yields the protein CSVEVQETQYF.

A remark on this clonotype: A much larger clone is a single base away; this may be a read error. The chain uses TRBV15 and TRBJ2-5, with a possible D match to TRBD1 (6 bases). Trimming pared 3 bases from V and 11 bases from J, leaving 25 bases between. This CDR3 is built from 16 residues. Germline V gene sequence: CDR1 LNHNV, CDR2 YYDKDF (reference sequence). Here the CDR3 reads CATSRDRGQLYNEQYF. Here the CDR3 DNA reads TGTGCCACCAGCAGGGATCGAGGACAGCTCTACAATGAGCAGTACTTC.

There are a few counts of this clonotype. A much larger clone lies a single base off, so this may be a read error. The chain employs TRBV9 and TRBJ2-5; TRBD2 matches at 11 bases. The CDR3 is 16 amino acids. J lost 11 bases, V lost 4 bases, and 16 bases had no gene match. CDR1 SGDLS and CDR2 YYNGEE come from the germline V gene. The CDR3 spells CASSPRLAGPNNEQYF. In nucleotides, the CDR3 is TGTGCCAGCAGCCCCAGACTAGCGGGGCCTAACAATGAGCAGTACTTC.

Ten or more counts support this clonotype. The chain combines TRBV7-9 with TRBJ1-4; no clear D gene. V gave up 7 bases and J gave up 6 bases, with 18 bases separating them. Germline V gives CDR1 SEHNR, CDR2 FQNEAQ (reference sequence). The CDR3 has 15 residues. CDR3: CASTSDGLSDEKLFF. For the CDR3, the DNA is TGTGCCAGCACATCGGATGGGCTATCGGATGAAAAACTGTTTTTT. The full variable domain, with the rest looked up from reference TRBV7-9 and TRBJ1-4, is DTGVSQNPRHKITKRGQNVTFRCDPISEHNRLYWYRQTLGQGPEFLTYFQNEAQLEKSRLLSDRFSAERPKGSFSTLEIQRTEQGDSAMYLCASTSDGLSDEKLFFGSGTQLSVL.

Comment on this clonotype: An end of the junction differs from the germline gene, which may be a read error. This chain joins TRBV12-3 or TRBV12-4 and TRBJ2-5; D not resolved. The DNA end is more similar to TRBJ2-7, so the J call may be wrong. This CDR3 has 12 amino acids. CDR3 sequence reads: CAGSFVFYEQYF. In DNA, the CDR3 is TGTGCCGGCAGTTTTGTATTCTACGAGCAGTACTTC.

The chain recombines TRBV20-1 with TRBJ2-7, with D possibly being TRBD1 (6 bases). Trimming removed 3 bases at V and 5 bases at J, with 14 bases between. CDR3 length: 13 residues. Germline V gene data show CDR1 as DFQATT and CDR2 as SNEGSKA (reference sequence). CDR3 coding DNA: TGCAGTGCTAGGTCCCAGACAGGAAACGAGCAGTACTTC. Encoded protein: CSARSQTGNEQYF.

The chain uses TRBV10-3 and TRBJ1-1; 7 bases match TRBD1. The CDR3 has 13 residues. The germline V gene has CDR1 ENHRY and CDR2 SYGVKD. Unmatched junction bases numbered 7, after V lost 6 bases and J lost 6 bases. The CDR3 DNA reads as TGTGCCATCAGCACGACCGGGACAGCTGAAGCTTTCTTT. Protein product: CAISTTGTAEAFF.

This clonotype was seen repeatedly, ten times or more. CDR3 nucleotide sequence: TGTGCCAGCACTTTTCCGGGACAGAGTAACTATGGCTACACCTTC. The encoded protein is CASTFPGQSNYGYTF. The rearrangement links TRBV7-2 to TRBJ1-2; 7 nucleotides line up with TRBD1. The length of the CDR3 is 15 residues. Germline V lookup: CDR1 SGHTA, CDR2 FQGNSA. Trimming took 7 bases from V and 1 from J; bases not matched to a gene: 9.

In this sample, this clonotype turned up a few times. The chain combines TRBV24-1 with TRBJ2-7; D unclear. V lost 3 bases to trimming and J lost 4 bases, with 12 bases between them. This CDR3 spans 14 amino acids. The germline V gene has CDR1 KGHDR and CDR2 SFDVKD. CDR3 amino acids: CATSDADGRYEQYF. CDR3 in DNA: TGTGCCACCAGTGATGCGGACGGCAGATACGAGCAGTACTTC.

This clonotype was seen just once. The chain combines TRBV2 with TRBJ1-2; 12 positions agree with TRBD1. The CDR3 spans 14 residues. Losses at the gene ends were 7 bases for V and 8 bases for J; bases not matched to a gene: 8. The V gene's germline CDR1 is SNHLY and CDR2 FYNNEI. CDR3 sequence reads: CASNAGQGAGGYTF. CDR3 in DNA: TGTGCCAGCAATGCGGGACAGGGGGCGGGGGGCTACACCTTC.

This clonotype was recorded at least ten times. This may be a read error: a much more frequent sequence differs by one nucleotide. V and J are TRBV9 and TRBJ2-5; tentatively, D is TRBD2 (5 bases). The CDR3 consists of 14 residues. The V gene lost 1 base and the J gene lost 11 bases, with 18 bases spanning the gap. The germline V gene encodes CDR1 SGDLS and CDR2 YYNGEE. The CDR3 DNA sequence: TGTGCCAGCAGCGTACGTGAGGGCCCCAATGAGCAGTACTTC. Translating gives CASSVREGPNEQYF.

In this sample, this clonotype turned up many times. The chain carries TRBV7-3 and TRBJ2-1; 9 positions agree with TRBD1. This CDR3 spans 13 amino acids. Per the germline V gene, CDR1 is SGHTA and CDR2 is FQGTGA. The junction had 6 bases not matched to a gene; V was cut back by 5 bases and J by 10 bases. The CDR3 nucleotides are TGTGCCAGCAGCCAGGGACAGGGAAGGGAGCAGTTCTTC. This sequence encodes CASSQGQGREQFF.

This clonotype was observed at least ten times. The V gene is TRBV3-1, the J gene TRBJ2-7, with a tentative D call TRBD1 (6 bases). CDR3 length equals 15 residues. V was pared by 4 bases and J by 5 bases, with 18 bases between. Germline CDR1 and CDR2: LGHDT and YNNKEL (reference sequence). The CDR3 DNA follows: TGTGCCAGCAGCCCACGCACAGGGATTGCTCACGAGCAGTACTTC. Translation gives CASSPRTGIAHEQYF.

The sample holds a few counts of this clonotype. This chain links TRBV7-9 with TRBJ2-2; D call uncertain. The CDR3 loop spans 15 amino acids. CDR1 is SEHNR, CDR2 FQNEAQ, per germline (reference sequence). Trimming took 6 bases from V and 1 from J, leaving 12 bases between them. The CDR3, as DNA: TGTGCCAGCAGTTTGGACGGTGTGAACACCGGGGAGCTGTTTTTT. The encoded protein is CASSLDGVNTGELFF.